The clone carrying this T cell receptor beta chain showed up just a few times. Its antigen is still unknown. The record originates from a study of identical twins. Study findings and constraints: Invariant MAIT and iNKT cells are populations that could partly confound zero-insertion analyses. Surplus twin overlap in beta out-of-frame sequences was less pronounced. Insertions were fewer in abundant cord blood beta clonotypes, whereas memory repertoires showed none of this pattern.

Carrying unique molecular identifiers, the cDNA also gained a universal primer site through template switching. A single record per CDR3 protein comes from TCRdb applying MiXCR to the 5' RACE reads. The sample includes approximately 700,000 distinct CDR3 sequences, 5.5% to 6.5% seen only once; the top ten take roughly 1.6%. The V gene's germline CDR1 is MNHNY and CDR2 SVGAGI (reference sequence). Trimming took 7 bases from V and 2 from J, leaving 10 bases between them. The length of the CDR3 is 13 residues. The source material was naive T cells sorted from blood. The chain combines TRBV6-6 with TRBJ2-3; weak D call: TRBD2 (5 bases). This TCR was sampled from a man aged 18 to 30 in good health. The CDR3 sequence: CASKAAVTDTQYF. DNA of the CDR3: TGTGCCAGCAAAGCGGCCGTCACAGATACGCAGTATTTT.